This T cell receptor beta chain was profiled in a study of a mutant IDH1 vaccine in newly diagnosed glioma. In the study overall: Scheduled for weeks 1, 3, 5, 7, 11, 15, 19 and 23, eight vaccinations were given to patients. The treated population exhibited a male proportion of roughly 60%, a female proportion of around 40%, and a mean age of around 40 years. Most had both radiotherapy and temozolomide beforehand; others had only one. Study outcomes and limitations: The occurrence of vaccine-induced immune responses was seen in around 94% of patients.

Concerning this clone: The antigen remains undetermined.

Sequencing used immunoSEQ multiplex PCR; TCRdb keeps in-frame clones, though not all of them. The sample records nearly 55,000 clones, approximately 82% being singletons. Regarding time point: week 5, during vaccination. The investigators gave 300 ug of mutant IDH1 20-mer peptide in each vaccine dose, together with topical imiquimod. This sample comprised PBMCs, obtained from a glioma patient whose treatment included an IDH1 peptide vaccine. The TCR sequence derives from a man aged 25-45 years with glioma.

The DNA for the CDR3 is TGTGCCAGCAGTGAAGGGAGCGGGGTTCGTGCGGCCGGGGAGCTGTTTTTT. Translating it yields CASSEGSGVRAAGELFF. The genes are TRBV25-1 and TRBJ2-2, with 7 bases that match TRBD2. CDR3 length: 17 residues. V shed 2 bases and J 6 bases; nucleotides not matched to a gene: 12. Germline V gives CDR1 MGHDK, CDR2 SYGVNS. Drawing the rest from reference TRBV25-1 and TRBJ2-2, the complete variable domain is EADIYQTPRYLVIGTGKKITLECSQTMGHDKMYWYQQDPGMELHLIHYSYGVNSTEKGDLSSESTVSRIRTEHFPLTLESARPSHTSQYLCASSEGSGVRAAGELFFGEGSRLTVL.